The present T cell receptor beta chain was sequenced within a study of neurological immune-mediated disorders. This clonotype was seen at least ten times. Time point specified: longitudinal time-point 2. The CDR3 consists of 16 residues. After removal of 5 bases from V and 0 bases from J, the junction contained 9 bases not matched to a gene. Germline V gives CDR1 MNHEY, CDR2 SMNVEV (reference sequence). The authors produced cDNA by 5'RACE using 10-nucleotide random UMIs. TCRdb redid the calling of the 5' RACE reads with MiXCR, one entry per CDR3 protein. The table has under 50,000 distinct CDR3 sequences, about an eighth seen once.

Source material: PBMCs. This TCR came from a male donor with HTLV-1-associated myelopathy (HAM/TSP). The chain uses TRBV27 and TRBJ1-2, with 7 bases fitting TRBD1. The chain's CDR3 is CASSDLPGTANYGYTF. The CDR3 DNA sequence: TGTGCCAGCAGTGACCTGCCCGGGACAGCTAACTATGGCTACACCTTC.